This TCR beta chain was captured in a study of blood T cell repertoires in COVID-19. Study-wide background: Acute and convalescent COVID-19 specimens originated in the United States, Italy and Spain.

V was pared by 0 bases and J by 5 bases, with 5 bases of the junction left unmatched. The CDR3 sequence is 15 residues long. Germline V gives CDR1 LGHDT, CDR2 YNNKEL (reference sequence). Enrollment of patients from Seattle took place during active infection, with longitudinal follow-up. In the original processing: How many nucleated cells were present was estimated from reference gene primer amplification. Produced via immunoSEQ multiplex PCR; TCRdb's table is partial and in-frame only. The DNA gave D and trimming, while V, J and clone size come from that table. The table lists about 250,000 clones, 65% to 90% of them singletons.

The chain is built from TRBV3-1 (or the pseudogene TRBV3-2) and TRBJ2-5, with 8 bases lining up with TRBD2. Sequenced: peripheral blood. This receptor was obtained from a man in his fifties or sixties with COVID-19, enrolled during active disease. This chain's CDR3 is CASSQDGTSLETQYF. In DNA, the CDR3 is TGTGCCAGCAGCCAAGACGGGACTAGTTTGGAGACCCAGTACTTC.